This passage covers 27 T cell receptor beta chains from one sample sequenced in a study of T cell responses to AZD1222 COVID-19 vaccine. Some clones are missing from TCRdb's copy, which holds only in-frame ones; the method was immunoSEQ multiplex PCR. The table shows about 80,000 clones, with approximately 85% occurring only once. This sample comprised peripheral blood, obtained 28 days after the second AZD1222 dose. These receptors were collected from an adult who received the AZD1222 COVID-19 vaccine.

The chain is built from TRBV6-6 and TRBJ2-1; no firm D call. Germline lookup yields CDR1 MNHNY and CDR2 SVGAGI (reference sequence). This CDR3 spans 13 amino acids. The germline V and J ends were trimmed by 6 bases and 4 bases, with 10 bases remaining between them. The CDR3 reads CASSPGPYNEQFF. As DNA, the CDR3 is TGTGCCAGCAGCCCCGGGCCTTACAATGAGCAGTTCTTC.

This chain uses TRBV4-2 with TRBJ1-4; D is uncertain. The CDR3 consists of 14 residues. In germline, CDR1 is LGHNA, CDR2 YNFKEQ. The V gene lost 4 bases and the J gene lost 5 bases, with 11 bases spanning the gap. This chain's CDR3 is CASSPGWRNEKLFF. Here the CDR3 DNA reads TGTGCCAGCAGCCCCGGATGGCGAAATGAAAAACTGTTTTTT.

This chain joins TRBV7-9 and TRBJ1-2; no firm D call. The V gene lost 5 bases and the J gene lost 5 bases, with 12 bases spanning the gap. This CDR3 is 13 amino acids long. The germline CDR1 and CDR2 sequences are SEHNR and FQNEAQ (reference sequence). Here the CDR3 reads CASSQGRIYGYTF. The CDR3 nucleotides read TGTGCCAGCAGCCAAGGACGGATTTATGGCTACACCTTC.

This chain uses TRBV6-5 with TRBJ1-1; D gene unclear. Germline values: CDR1 MNHEY, CDR2 SVGAGI. V was shortened by 5 bases and J by 5 bases, with 15 bases between the two germline ends. The CDR3 is 14 amino acids. This CDR3 is CASSTALGITEAFF. CDR3 nucleotide sequence: TGTGCCAGCAGTACGGCTTTGGGAATTACTGAAGCTTTCTTT.

This clone has a single count. The chain is built from TRBV19 and TRBJ2-1, with TRBD1 matching over 10 bases. The CDR3 runs 14 residues. The V gene end was trimmed by 6 bases and the J gene end by 12 bases; junction bases not matched to a gene: 11. Germline V lookup: CDR1 LNHDA, CDR2 SQIVND (reference sequence). CDR3 nucleotide sequence: TGTGCCAGTAGAGCGGGACAGGGGATAATGGTGCAGTTCTTC. It translates to CASRAGQGIMVQFF. Combining the CDR3 with reference TRBV19 and TRBJ2-1 gives the whole variable domain DGGITQSPKYLFRKEGQNVTLSCEQNLNHDAMYWYRQDPGQGLRLIYYSQIVNDFQKGDIAEGYSVSREKKESFPLTVTSAQKNPTAFYLCASRAGQGIMVQFFGPGTRLTVL.

The CDR3 loop is CASSLIPGDNEKLFF. CDR3 in DNA: TGTGCCAGCAGCCTTATACCGGGGGATAATGAAAAACTGTTTTTT. This chain uses TRBV28 with TRBJ1-4, with a weak D call TRBD1 (5 bases). The ends were cut back, 6 bases at V and 4 bases at J, with 15 bases in the middle. From germline, CDR1 is MDHEN and CDR2 SYDVKM. This CDR3 has 15 residues.

This sequence joins TRBV15 and TRBJ2-3; 7 nucleotides align to TRBD1. The CDR3 has 16 residues. The junction had 7 bases not matched to a gene; V was cut back by 1 base and J by 3 bases. CDR1 and CDR2 from the germline V gene are LNHNV and YYDKDF (reference sequence). The CDR3 region is CATSRGGSQGTDTQYF. For the CDR3, the DNA is TGTGCCACCAGCAGAGGGGGGTCACAGGGGACAGATACGCAGTATTTT.

V gene TRBV19 combines with J gene TRBJ2-2; 7 nucleotides match TRBD1. From germline, CDR1 is LNHDA and CDR2 SQIVND (reference sequence). The J segment lost 1 base and the V segment lost 2 bases, leaving 1 base of the junction unmatched. This CDR3 region has 15 residues. Here the CDR3 reads CASSIRTGNTGELFF. DNA of the CDR3: TGTGCCAGTAGTATAAGGACAGGGAACACCGGGGAGCTGTTTTTT.

J is TRBJ2-3 and V is TRBV14, with D perhaps TRBD2 (6 bases). V gave up 1 base and J gave up 1 base, with 12 bases separating them. Germline values: CDR1 SGHDN, CDR2 FVKESK. This CDR3 spans 16 amino acids. CDR3 sequence (DNA): TGTGCCAGCAGCCAAGGGAGGGGCCCGGGCACAGATACGCAGTATTTT. Translation: CASSQGRGPGTDTQYF.

The gene calls are TRBV7-8 and TRBJ2-7; no clear D gene. This CDR3 has 11 residues. CDR1 and CDR2 (germline): SGHVS, FQNEAQ. V gave up 5 bases and J gave up 7 bases, with 9 bases separating them. CDR3: CASSPQWEQYF. The DNA for the CDR3 is TGTGCCAGCAGCCCACAATGGGAGCAGTACTTC.

The rearrangement links TRBV28 to TRBJ1-4; D is ambiguous. Germline values: CDR1 MDHEN, CDR2 SYDVKM. Trimming removed 6 bases from V and 6 bases from J, with 17 bases in between. The CDR3 is 15 residues long. The CDR3 loop reads CASSLLGNRDEKLFF. The CDR3, as DNA: TGTGCCAGCAGCCTCTTAGGGAATAGGGATGAAAAACTGTTTTTT.

V is TRBV27 and J is TRBJ1-4; D perhaps matches TRBD1 (5 bases). Trimming stripped 4 bases from V and 4 bases from J, with 7 bases between. CDR1 is MNHEY and CDR2 is SMNVEV in the germline V gene (reference sequence). The CDR3 spans 13 residues. This CDR3 is CASSWGNNEKLFF. Written as DNA, the CDR3 is TGTGCCAGCAGTTGGGGCAATAATGAAAAACTGTTTTTT.

The rearrangement uses TRBV4-1 and TRBJ1-4; TRBD1 might be the D (6 bases). V lost 0 bases and J lost 8, with 16 bases in between. Germline V gene lookup returns CDR1 MGHRA and CDR2 YSYEKL. The CDR3 is made up of 16 amino acids. The CDR3, as DNA: TGCGCCAGCAGCCAAGATGACGGACAGCGGGCCGAAAAACTGTTTTTT. Translating it yields CASSQDDGQRAEKLFF.

This rearrangement joins TRBV4-2 to TRBJ1-6; D uncertain. Trimming took 3 bases from V and 9 from J, leaving 15 bases between them. The CDR3 is 15 amino acids. CDR1 and CDR2 from the germline V gene are LGHNA and YNFKEQ. The CDR3 nucleotides are TGTGCCAGCAGCCATCCCCCCCGTTCTGGTTCACCCCTCCACTTT. As protein: CASSHPPRSGSPLHF.

CDR3 amino acids: CASSARIFDTQYF. CDR3 nucleotide sequence: TGTGCCAGCAGTGCCAGAATCTTTGATACGCAGTATTTT. The V and J genes are TRBV2 and TRBJ2-3; no definite D call. CDR3 length: 13 residues. V was trimmed by 4 bases and J by 6 bases, leaving 11 bases between them. From germline, CDR1 is SNHLY and CDR2 FYNNEI.

The chain is built from TRBV6-5 and TRBJ2-7; D is undetermined. Looked up from germline, CDR1 is MNHEY and CDR2 is SVGAGI. The CDR3 is 14 amino acids. Trimming left V 0 bases short and J 2 bases short, with 8 bases between. DNA of the CDR3: TGTGCCAGCAGTTACTCGGCTTCTGCCTACGAGCAGTACTTC. This sequence encodes CASSYSASAYEQYF.

A remark on this clone: The same CDR3 can be traced to other DNA sequences in this sample. The chain combines TRBV6-5 with TRBJ1-1; D not certain. The CDR3 consists of 12 residues. CDR1 and CDR2 (germline): MNHEY, SVGAGI. The V end lost 4 bases, the J end lost 5 bases, and 8 bases lay between the germline ends. The CDR3 DNA follows: TGTGCCAGCAGTTTCGGAGGGACTGAAGCTTTCTTT. Encoded protein: CASSFGGTEAFF.

The V and J genes are TRBV19 and TRBJ1-4; 8 nucleotides align to TRBD1. This CDR3 spans 17 amino acids. J lost 0 bases, V lost 6 bases, and 9 bases had no gene match. Germline CDR1 reads LNHDA; CDR2 reads SQIVND (reference sequence). The CDR3: CASRRDRFGSTNEKLFF. The CDR3 DNA follows: TGTGCCAGTAGACGGGACAGGTTTGGCTCAACTAATGAAAAACTGTTTTTT. Together with reference TRBV19 and TRBJ1-4, the CDR3 gives the full variable domain: DGGITQSPKYLFRKEGQNVTLSCEQNLNHDAMYWYRQDPGQGLRLIYYSQIVNDFQKGDIAEGYSVSREKKESFPLTVTSAQKNPTAFYLCASRRDRFGSTNEKLFFGSGTQLSVL.

This chain uses TRBV12-3 or TRBV12-4 with TRBJ2-1; D gene uncertain. V dropped 3 bases and J dropped 12 bases, with 12 bases sitting between them. The CDR3 has 12 amino acids. CDR3 coding DNA: TGTGCCAGCAGTTTCGCGAGAAGGACGCAGTTCTTC. Its translation is CASSFARRTQFF.

The rearrangement joins TRBV10-3 to TRBJ2-2; tentative D call: TRBD1 (5 bases). V was cut by 5 bases and J by 5 bases, with 18 bases left in between. Germline assignment: CDR1 ENHRY and CDR2 SYGVKD. The CDR3 runs to 16 residues. The CDR3 loop reads CAISPGLGQITGELFF. CDR3 nucleotide sequence: TGTGCCATCAGTCCAGGCTTGGGGCAGATTACCGGGGAGCTGTTTTTT.

V usage is TRBV5-5 and J usage is TRBJ2-6; the match to TRBD2 covers 7 bases. The CDR3 spans 14 residues. CDR1 and CDR2 (germline): SGHKS, YYEKEE (reference sequence). V lost 7 bases, J lost 2 bases, and 3 bases stayed unmatched. The CDR3 DNA follows: TGTGCCAGCCACGGACTAGCTGGGGCCAACGTCCTGACTTTC. Protein: CASHGLAGANVLTF.

The chain uses TRBV19 and TRBJ2-1; tentative D call: TRBD2 (5 bases). Germline V gene lookup returns CDR1 LNHDA and CDR2 SQIVND (reference sequence). CDR3 length: 12 residues. Trimming left V 9 bases short and J 4 bases short, with 10 bases between. The CDR3 loop is CASGVQYNEQFF. CDR3 nucleotides: TGTGCCAGCGGGGTTCAGTACAATGAGCAGTTCTTC. The full variable domain, with the rest looked up from reference TRBV19 and TRBJ2-1, is DGGITQSPKYLFRKEGQNVTLSCEQNLNHDAMYWYRQDPGQGLRLIYYSQIVNDFQKGDIAEGYSVSREKKESFPLTVTSAQKNPTAFYLCASGVQYNEQFFGPGTRLTVL.

The chain uses TRBV11-2 and TRBJ2-2; D might be TRBD1 (5 bases). This CDR3 has 17 amino acids. V was shortened by 3 bases and J by 5 bases, with 19 bases between the two germline ends. Looked up from germline, CDR1 is SGHAT and CDR2 is FQNNGV. The CDR3, as DNA: TGTGCCAGCAGCTTTAATATCGGACACAAGGTGACCGGGGAGCTGTTTTTT. Translated, it gives CASSFNIGHKVTGELFF.

The V gene is TRBV7-9, the J gene TRBJ2-3, with a tentative D call TRBD2 (5 bases). CDR3 length equals 12 residues. The V end lost 5 bases, the J end lost 6 bases, and 9 bases lay between the germline ends. The germline V gene has CDR1 SEHNR and CDR2 FQNEAQ (reference sequence). CDR3 sequence: CASSPRADTQYF. The CDR3 DNA reads TGTGCCAGCAGCCCGCGGGCGGATACGCAGTATTTT.

This clone was found once. The chain has TRBV7-9 and TRBJ2-1; perhaps TRBD1 as D (6 bases). The CDR3 loop spans 12 amino acids. V lost 5 bases and J 12 bases, leaving 14 bases between the germline ends. Germline V CDR1 and CDR2: SEHNR, FQNEAQ (reference sequence). As DNA, the CDR3 is TGTGCCAGCAGCATGACAGGCTTTAGGCAGTTCTTC. Its translation: CASSMTGFRQFF.

The chain couples TRBV6-4 to TRBJ1-1; D perhaps matches TRBD1 (5 bases). The germline V and J ends were trimmed by 6 bases and 4 bases, with 12 bases remaining between them. Germline V gene lookup returns CDR1 MRHNA and CDR2 SNTAGT. This CDR3 is built from 13 residues. The CDR3 nucleotides are TGTGCCAGCAGCTCCACAGGAATCACTGAAGCTTTCTTT. Translating gives CASSSTGITEAFF.

This rearrangement joins TRBV4-1 to TRBJ1-4; D possibly corresponds to TRBD1 (6 bases). The germline V gene has CDR1 MGHRA and CDR2 YSYEKL. CDR3 size: 13 residues. Trimming removed 10 bases at V and 5 bases at J, with 14 bases between. The chain's CDR3 is CATLGGPNEKLFF. Here the CDR3 DNA reads TGCGCCACACTCGGGGGGCCGAATGAAAAACTGTTTTTT.